This is a list of T cell receptor beta chains from one sample in a study of blood T cells in healthy people across ages. TCRdb reprocessed the 5' RACE reads via MiXCR and lists one record per CDR3 protein. Of under 2 million distinct CDR3 sequences listed, about 31% were seen once; the top ten hold 10% to 12%. The source material was blood. The receptors here all came from a woman in her 30s in good health. Each CDR3 is given with its conserved first and last residue. The D gene is left open where the match is weak. For some rows the clone size is stated as once, few or many, or as a class when expanded; others skip it.

cdr3_nt	cdr3_aa	v_call	j_call	clone_size	d_call
TGTGCCAGCTCACCGCCGGGGCGGGGGCAGGAAAAACTGTTTTTT	CASSPPGRGQEKLFF	TRBV18	TRBJ1-4	many	.
TGCGCCAGCAGCTTGGTGGGGGGCACCTCTGGAAACACCATATATTTT	CASSLVGGTSGNTIYF	TRBV5-1	TRBJ1-3	.	.
TGCGCCAGCTGGGGTGCCATGAACACTGAAGCTTTCTTT	CASWGAMNTEAFF	TRBV5-1	TRBJ1-1	.	.
TGCAGTGCCACCAACGATTGGGAGACCCAGTACTTC	CSATNDWETQYF	TRBV20-1	TRBJ2-5	.	.
TGTGCCAGCAGGAGGGACGAGGGGCGACTGTTTTTT	CASRRDEGRLFF	TRBV7-9	TRBJ1-4	.	.
TGCAGCGTTGAAGGGGCTAGCGGACTAAATGAGCAGTTCTTC	CSVEGASGLNEQFF	TRBV29-1	TRBJ2-1	many	TRBD2
TGCAGTGCTAGAAGTCTAGCGGGAGGCTACAATGAGCAGTTCTTC	CSARSLAGGYNEQFF	TRBV20-1	TRBJ2-1	few	TRBD2
TGTGCCAGCAGCCCCCTGGGACAGGGGGCCTACGAGCAGTACTTC	CASSPLGQGAYEQYF	TRBV18	TRBJ2-7	many	TRBD1
TGTGCCAGCAGCCCCGCCGGGTACTACGAGCAGTACTTC	CASSPAGYYEQYF	TRBV7-2	TRBJ2-7	.	.
TGCAGTGCTAGAGTCGTCGGGATAAACTACGAGCAGTACTTC	CSARVVGINYEQYF	TRBV20-1	TRBJ2-7	.	.
TGTGCCTGGAGACCCACGGGGGCAAACATTCAGTACTTC	CAWRPTGANIQYF	TRBV30	TRBJ2-4	few	.
TGTGCCTCCGGGACTAGCGGGATTAAGCATGAGCAGTTCTTC	CASGTSGIKHEQFF	TRBV6-2/TRBV6-3	TRBJ2-1	.	TRBD2
TGCGCCAGCAGCCAAGGCCGAGGATTAACCTCTGGGGCCAACGTCCTGACTTTC	CASSQGRGLTSGANVLTF	TRBV4-1	TRBJ2-6	.	.
TGTGCCACCTTGGGCCGGGGGAAACAGAACTCCTACAATGAGCAGTTCTTC	CATLGRGKQNSYNEQFF	TRBV6-6	TRBJ2-1	.	.
TGCAGTGCTAGACCCCACCTTGACAGAAGGAATGAAAAACTGTTTTTT	CSARPHLDRRNEKLFF	TRBV20-1	TRBJ1-4	.	.
TGCAGCGCCGGGCGGGGCGCGGAAGCTTTCTTT	CSAGRGAEAFF	TRBV29-1	TRBJ1-1	once	.
TGCGCCAGCAGCCAAGAAACAGGGGGCAAGTATGAAAAACTGTTTTTT	CASSQETGGKYEKLFF	TRBV4-1	TRBJ1-4	.	TRBD1
TGTGCCAGCAGTGAAGGCCACGCGGGGTTACTTGACGGTCAGCCCCAGCATTTT	CASSEGHAGLLDGQPQHF	TRBV6-1	TRBJ1-5	.	.
TGTGCCAGCAGCCTCTTTGGCGGGGCTGAAGCTTTCTTT	CASSLFGGAEAFF	TRBV5-6	TRBJ1-1	.	.
TGCAGTGCTTCTACCCTAGATAGCCCCAATGAGCAGTTCTTC	CSASTLDSPNEQFF	TRBV20-1	TRBJ2-1	.	.
TGCGCCAGCAGCTTTTCAGGGAAGACCTACGAGCAGTACTTC	CASSFSGKTYEQYF	TRBV5-1	TRBJ2-7	few	.
TGTGCCAGCAGTGAAGCGGCGGGGCCCCAGCATTTT	CASSEAAGPQHF	TRBV6-1	TRBJ1-5	.	.
TGCAGTGCCCCTCCGGCGGAATCCTACGAGCAGTACTTC	CSAPPAESYEQYF	TRBV20-1	TRBJ2-7	.	.
TGTGCCAGCAGCTCGTTTCGGGAGCAAGAGACCCAGTACTTC	CASSSFREQETQYF	TRBV7-6	TRBJ2-5	.	.
TGCAGCGTCTTAGCGGGAGACGCCTACGAGCAGTACTTC	CSVLAGDAYEQYF	TRBV29-1	TRBJ2-7	many	TRBD2
TGTGCCAGCAGTTTATTCGGCTCAGAGACCCAGTACTTC	CASSLFGSETQYF	TRBV27	TRBJ2-5	few	.
TGTGCTAGTGCCGACCCCTCGCGGGGGTATTGGAATGAGCAGTTCTTC	CASADPSRGYWNEQFF	TRBV12-5	TRBJ2-1	few	TRBD2
TGCGCCAGCAGCCAAGATGGGAGGGATGGCTACACCTTC	CASSQDGRDGYTF	TRBV4-1	TRBJ1-2	.	.
TGCGCCAGCAGCCAACCATTTCAGGGTGAGCCCCAGCATTTT	CASSQPFQGEPQHF	TRBV7-2	TRBJ1-5	.	.
TGTGCCAGCAGTTCATCTTACAGGGTTCGGAATTACGAGCAGTACTTC	CASSSSYRVRNYEQYF	TRBV27	TRBJ2-7	.	.
TGCAGTGCCCAGACTAGCGGGAGGCGGGATGAGCAGTTCTTC	CSAQTSGRRDEQFF	TRBV20-1	TRBJ2-1	.	TRBD2
TGCAGTGCTGGGTACAGCGGGAGGGTCCAAGAGACCCAGTACTTC	CSAGYSGRVQETQYF	TRBV20-1	TRBJ2-5	.	TRBD2
TGTGCCAGCAGCTCAGGAACTAGCGGGAGATTGGGTGAGACCCAGTACTTC	CASSSGTSGRLGETQYF	TRBV11-2	TRBJ2-5	.	TRBD2
TGTGCCAGCACCCGCCAGCCCTTTTCAACCTACGAGCAGTACTTC	CASTRQPFSTYEQYF	TRBV28	TRBJ2-7	.	.
TGTGCCATCAGAGGAGCGGGGGGCACAGATACGCAGTATTTT	CAIRGAGGTDTQYF	TRBV10-3	TRBJ2-3	.	TRBD2
TGTGCCAGCAGTCTAGAGGCAGGGAGCGAGTACGAGCAGTACTTC	CASSLEAGSEYEQYF	TRBV6-1	TRBJ2-7	few	.
TGTGCCAGCAGCAGCAACAATGGAAACACCATATATTTT	CASSSNNGNTIYF	TRBV12-3/TRBV12-4	TRBJ1-3	once	.
TGCAGTGCTCTCCTAGCGGGAGGGCCCCACGAGCAGTACTTC	CSALLAGGPHEQYF	TRBV20-1	TRBJ2-7	.	TRBD2
TGTGCCAGCAGCTTGGCTGTAGCGGGAGGGCCAAATGCTGAGCAGTTCTTC	CASSLAVAGGPNAEQFF	TRBV5-5	TRBJ2-1	.	TRBD2
TGCGCCAGCAGCTTGGCATCAACAGTGGACCAAGAGACCCAGTACTTC	CASSLASTVDQETQYF	TRBV5-1	TRBJ2-5	.	.
TGTGCCAGCATCTCTCTCAATGAGCAGTTCTTC	CASISLNEQFF	TRBV6-1	TRBJ2-1	.	.
TGTGCCAGCAGTTTTCTCCAGGGGGCCTCCTACGAGCAGTACTTC	CASSFLQGASYEQYF	TRBV28	TRBJ2-7	few	TRBD1